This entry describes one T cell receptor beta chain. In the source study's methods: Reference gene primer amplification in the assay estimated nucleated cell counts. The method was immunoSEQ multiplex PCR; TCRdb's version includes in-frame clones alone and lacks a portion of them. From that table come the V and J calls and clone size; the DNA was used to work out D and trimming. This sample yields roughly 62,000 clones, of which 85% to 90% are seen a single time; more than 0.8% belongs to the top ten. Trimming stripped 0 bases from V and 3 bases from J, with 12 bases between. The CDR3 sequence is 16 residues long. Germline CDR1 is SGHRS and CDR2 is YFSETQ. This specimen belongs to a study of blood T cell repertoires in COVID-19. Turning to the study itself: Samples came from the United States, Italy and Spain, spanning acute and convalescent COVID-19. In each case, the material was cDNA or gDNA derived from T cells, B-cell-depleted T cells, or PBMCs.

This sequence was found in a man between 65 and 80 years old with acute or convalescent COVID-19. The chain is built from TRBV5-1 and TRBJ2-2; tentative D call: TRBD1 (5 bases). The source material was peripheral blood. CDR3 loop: CASSLVRGSDTGELFF. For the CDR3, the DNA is TGCGCCAGCAGCTTGGTTAGGGGATCGGACACCGGGGAGCTGTTTTTT. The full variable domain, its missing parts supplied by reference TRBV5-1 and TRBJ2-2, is KAGVTQTPRYLIKTRGQQVTLSCSPISGHRSVSWYQQTPGQGLQFLFEYFSETQRNKGNFPGRFSGRQFSNSRSEMNVSTLELGDSALYLCASSLVRGSDTGELFFGEGSRLTVL.